This TCR beta chain appears in the sequencing data of a study of T cell repertoires in cytomegalovirus infection. One entry per CDR3 protein, called by TCRdb with MiXCR from the reads. Of 450,000 to 600,000 distinct CDR3 sequences in the sample, 40% to 50% were seen once. From germline, CDR1 is MNHEY and CDR2 SVGEGT. Trimming cost V 5 bases and J 7 bases; bases outside gene matches: 14. The CDR3 consists of 17 residues. For this clonotype: Its antigen remains unknown.

Study-level findings and limits: The ex vivo response was dominated by HLA-C-restricted CMV-specific TCR beta clonotypes.

The sequences come from cultured PBMCs, collected from culture after CMV antigen stimulation. The rearrangement joins TRBV6-2 or TRBV6-3 to TRBJ1-6; 7 positions match TRBD1. This receptor was identified in a human donor in good health (CMV status not recorded). Some clones in this sample may be carry-over from other donors' samples. The CDR3 loop reads CASSTPDRSRENSPLHF. The CDR3 DNA follows: TGTGCCAGCAGTACGCCGGACAGGTCAAGGGAAAATTCACCCCTCCACTTT.